This is a list of T cell receptor beta chains from one sample in a study of blood T cell repertoires in COVID-19. Only in-frame clones appear in the TCRdb table, and some are missing; sequencing was by immunoSEQ multiplex PCR. The sample consists of about 87,000 clones, around 86% of them appearing once. Specimen: peripheral blood. The source is a man aged 40-55 years with acute or convalescent COVID-19. Each CDR3 is given with its conserved first and last residue. Fields, in order: clone size, D gene, J gene, V gene, CDR3 protein, CDR3 DNA. A D gene is named only where the DNA matches it firmly. The listing skips clone size in some rows; elsewhere it reads once, few, many or a size class.

clone_size: -; d_call: -; j_call: TRBJ1-2; v_call: TRBV19; cdr3_aa: CASSMGGARGSNYGYTF; cdr3_nt: TGTGCCAGTAGTATGGGCGGGGCGAGGGGATCAAACTATGGCTACACCTTC
clone_size: -; d_call: TRBD1; j_call: TRBJ2-5; v_call: TRBV12-5; cdr3_aa: CASGPTGMETQYF; cdr3_nt: TGTGCTAGTGGTCCGACAGGGATGGAGACCCAGTACTTC
clone_size: -; d_call: TRBD1; j_call: TRBJ2-1; v_call: TRBV7-6; cdr3_aa: CASSGGTGQYNEQFF; cdr3_nt: TGTGCCAGCAGTGGGGGGACAGGCCAATACAATGAGCAGTTCTTC
clone_size: -; d_call: -; j_call: TRBJ1-1; v_call: TRBV2; cdr3_aa: CATLGAVGTEAFF; cdr3_nt: TGTGCCACCCTGGGGGCTGTGGGCACTGAAGCTTTCTTT
clone_size: -; d_call: TRBD1; j_call: TRBJ2-3; v_call: TRBV10-3; cdr3_aa: CAITGQGGPSTDTQYF; cdr3_nt: TGTGCCATCACGGGACAGGGAGGGCCTAGCACAGATACGCAGTATTTT
clone_size: -; d_call: TRBD1; j_call: TRBJ1-2; v_call: TRBV3-1/TRBV3-2; cdr3_aa: CASSPIPGQGGNYGYTF; cdr3_nt: TGTGCCAGCAGCCCTATACCGGGACAGGGAGGGAACTATGGCTACACCTTC
clone_size: -; d_call: TRBD2; j_call: TRBJ2-7; v_call: TRBV5-1; cdr3_aa: CASSLGLAFQGISYEQYF; cdr3_nt: TGCGCCAGCAGCTTGGGACTAGCCTTTCAAGGTATTTCCTACGAGCAGTACTTC
clone_size: -; d_call: TRBD2; j_call: TRBJ2-6; v_call: TRBV27; cdr3_aa: CASSTRAGGGGANVLTF; cdr3_nt: TGTGCCAGCAGCACCCGAGCGGGGGGGGGTGGGGCCAACGTCCTGACTTTC
clone_size: few; d_call: -; j_call: TRBJ2-2; v_call: TRBV5-4; cdr3_aa: CASQSGVGELFF; cdr3_nt: TGTGCCAGCCAATCGGGAGTGGGGGAGCTGTTTTTT
clone_size: -; d_call: TRBD1; j_call: TRBJ2-5; v_call: TRBV18; cdr3_aa: CASSQDRGQETQYF; cdr3_nt: TGTGCCAGCTCACAGGACAGGGGTCAAGAGACCCAGTACTTC
clone_size: -; d_call: TRBD1; j_call: TRBJ2-2; v_call: TRBV6-6; cdr3_aa: CASIAKGQDATGELFF; cdr3_nt: TGTGCCAGCATTGCAAAGGGACAGGATGCCACCGGGGAGCTGTTTTTT
clone_size: -; d_call: TRBD2; j_call: TRBJ2-5; v_call: TRBV6-5; cdr3_aa: CASRRLAAETQYF; cdr3_nt: TGTGCCAGCAGAAGACTAGCTGCTGAGACCCAGTACTTC
clone_size: -; d_call: -; j_call: TRBJ1-3; v_call: TRBV15; cdr3_aa: CATSRGDSGNTIYF; cdr3_nt: TGTGCCACCAGCAGAGGAGACTCTGGAAACACCATATATTTT
clone_size: -; d_call: TRBD1; j_call: TRBJ1-1; v_call: TRBV6-5; cdr3_aa: CASSNRGDSTEAFF; cdr3_nt: TGTGCCAGCAGTAACAGGGGTGATAGCACTGAAGCTTTCTTT